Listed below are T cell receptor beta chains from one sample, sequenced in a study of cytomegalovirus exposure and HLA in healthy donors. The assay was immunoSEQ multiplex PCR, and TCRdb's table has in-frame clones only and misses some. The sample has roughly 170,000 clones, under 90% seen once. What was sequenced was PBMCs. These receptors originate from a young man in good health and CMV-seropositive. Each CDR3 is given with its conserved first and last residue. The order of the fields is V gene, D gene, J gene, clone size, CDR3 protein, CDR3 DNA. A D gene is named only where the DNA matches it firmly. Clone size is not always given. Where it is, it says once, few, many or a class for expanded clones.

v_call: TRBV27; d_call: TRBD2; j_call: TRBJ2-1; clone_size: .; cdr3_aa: CASKTSGANNEQFF; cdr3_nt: TGTGCCAGCAAGACTAGCGGAGCTAACAATGAGCAGTTCTTC
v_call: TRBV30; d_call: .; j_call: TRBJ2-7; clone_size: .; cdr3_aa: CAWRDTSYEQYF; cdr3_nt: TGTGCCTGGAGGGACACATCCTACGAGCAGTACTTC
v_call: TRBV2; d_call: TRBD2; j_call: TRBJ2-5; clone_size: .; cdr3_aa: CASSDGWGGETQYF; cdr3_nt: TGTGCCAGCAGTGACGGTTGGGGGGGGGAGACCCAGTACTTC
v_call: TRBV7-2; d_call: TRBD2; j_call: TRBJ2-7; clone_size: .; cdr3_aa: CASSITGTSGIRSYEQYF; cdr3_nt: TGTGCCAGCAGCATAACCGGGACTAGCGGGATCCGCTCCTACGAGCAGTACTTC
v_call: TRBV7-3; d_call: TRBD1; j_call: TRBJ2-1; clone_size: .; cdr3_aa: CASSLVGQVHEQFF; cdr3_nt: TGTGCCAGCAGCTTAGTTGGACAGGTTCATGAGCAGTTCTTC
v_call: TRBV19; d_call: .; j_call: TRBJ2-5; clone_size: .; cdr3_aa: CASSSRGLGGQETQYF; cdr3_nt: TGTGCCAGTAGTTCTAGGGGGCTCGGGGGTCAAGAGACCCAGTACTTC
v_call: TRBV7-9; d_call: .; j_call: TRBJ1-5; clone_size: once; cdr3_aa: CASSFIGPVTGNQPQHF; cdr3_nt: TGTGCCAGCAGCTTTATTGGGCCCGTCACCGGCAATCAGCCCCAGCATTTT
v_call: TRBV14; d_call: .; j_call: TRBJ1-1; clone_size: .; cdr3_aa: CASSSEGNTEAFF; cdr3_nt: TGTGCCAGCAGCTCCGAGGGGAACACTGAAGCTTTCTTT
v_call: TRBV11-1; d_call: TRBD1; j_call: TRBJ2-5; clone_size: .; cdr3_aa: CASSPLRGQGSQETQYF; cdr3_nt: TGTGCCAGCAGCCCCCTCAGGGGACAGGGGTCCCAAGAGACCCAGTACTTC
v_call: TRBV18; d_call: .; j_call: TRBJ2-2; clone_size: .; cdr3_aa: CASSPPGRAVTGELFF; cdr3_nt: TGTGCCAGCTCACCCCCTGGGCGGGCCGTCACCGGGGAGCTGTTTTTT
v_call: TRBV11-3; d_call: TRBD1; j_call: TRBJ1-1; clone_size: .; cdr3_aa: CASSLIGGIGTEAFF; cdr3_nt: TGTGCCAGCAGCTTAATAGGGGGCATTGGCACTGAAGCTTTCTTT
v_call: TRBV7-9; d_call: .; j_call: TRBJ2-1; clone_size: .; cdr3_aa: CASSPRYNEQFF; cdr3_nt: TGTGCCAGCAGCCCCCGCTACAATGAGCAGTTCTTC
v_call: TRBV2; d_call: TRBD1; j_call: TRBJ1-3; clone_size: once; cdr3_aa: CASSPLPGTGYGGNTIYF; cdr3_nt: TGTGCCAGCAGTCCCCTGCCCGGGACAGGGTACGGTGGAAACACCATATATTTT
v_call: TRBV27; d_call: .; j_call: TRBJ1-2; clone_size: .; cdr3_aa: CASMGQRYGYTF; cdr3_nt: TGTGCCAGCATGGGTCAGCGCTATGGCTACACCTTC
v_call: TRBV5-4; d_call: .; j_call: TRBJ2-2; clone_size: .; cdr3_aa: CASSLKGFVTGELFF; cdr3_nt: TGTGCCAGCAGCTTGAAGGGGTTCGTCACCGGGGAGCTGTTTTTT
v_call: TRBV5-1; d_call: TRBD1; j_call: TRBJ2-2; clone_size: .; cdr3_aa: CASSLLAGGLNTGELFF; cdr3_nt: TGCGCCAGCAGCTTGTTGGCAGGGGGCTTGAACACCGGGGAGCTGTTTTTT
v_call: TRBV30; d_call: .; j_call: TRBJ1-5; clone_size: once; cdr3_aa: CAWSVSRHNQPQHF; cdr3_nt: TGTGCCTGGAGTGTAAGCCGTCACAATCAGCCCCAGCATTTT
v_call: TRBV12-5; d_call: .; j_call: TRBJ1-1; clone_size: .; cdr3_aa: CASGLGHPNTEAFF; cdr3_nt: TGTGCTAGTGGTTTGGGACACCCGAACACTGAAGCTTTCTTT
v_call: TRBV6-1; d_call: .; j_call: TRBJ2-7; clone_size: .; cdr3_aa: CASSEEDSRSKQYF; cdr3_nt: TGTGCCAGCAGTGAAGAGGACTCCCGGAGTAAGCAGTACTTC
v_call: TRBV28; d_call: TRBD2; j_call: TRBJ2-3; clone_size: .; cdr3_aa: CASSFTGRVDTQYF; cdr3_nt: TGTGCCAGCAGTTTCACCGGGAGGGTGGATACGCAGTATTTT
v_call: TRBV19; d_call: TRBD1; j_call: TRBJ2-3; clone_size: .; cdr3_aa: CAISDRGLDTQYF; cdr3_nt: TGTGCCATCTCCGACAGGGGGTTAGATACGCAGTATTTT
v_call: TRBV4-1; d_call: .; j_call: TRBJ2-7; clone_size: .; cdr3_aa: CASSPRAGKQYF; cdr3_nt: TGCGCCAGCAGCCCCAGGGCGGGAAAGCAGTACTTC
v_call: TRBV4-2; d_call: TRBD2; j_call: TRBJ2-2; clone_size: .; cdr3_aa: CASSQRKSGGGTGELFF; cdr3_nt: TGTGCCAGCAGCCAGAGAAAGAGCGGGGGGGGCACCGGGGAGCTGTTTTTT
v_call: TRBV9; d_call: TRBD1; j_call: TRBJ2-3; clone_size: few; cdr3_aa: CASSPGQGADTQYF; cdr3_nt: TGTGCCAGCAGCCCCGGACAGGGCGCAGATACGCAGTATTTT
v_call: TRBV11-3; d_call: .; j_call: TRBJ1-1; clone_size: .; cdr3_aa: CASNFDRANTEAFF; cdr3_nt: TGTGCCAGCAACTTCGACAGAGCGAACACTGAAGCTTTCTTT
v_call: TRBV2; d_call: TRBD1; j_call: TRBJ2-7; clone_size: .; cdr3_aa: CASRSQGASYEQYF; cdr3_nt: TGTGCCAGCAGATCACAGGGGGCATCCTACGAGCAGTACTTC
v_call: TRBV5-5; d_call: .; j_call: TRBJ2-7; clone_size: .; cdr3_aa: CASSLVQASYEQYF; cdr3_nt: TGTGCCAGCAGCTTGGTGCAGGCCTCCTACGAGCAGTACTTC
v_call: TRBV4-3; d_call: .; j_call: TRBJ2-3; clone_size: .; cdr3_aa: CASSQDSARRGDTQYF; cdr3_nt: TGCGCCAGCAGCCAAGATAGTGCTAGGAGGGGAGATACGCAGTATTTT
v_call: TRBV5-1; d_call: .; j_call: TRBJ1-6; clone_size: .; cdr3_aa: CASSLAPENSPLHF; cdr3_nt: TGCGCCAGCAGCTTGGCTCCAGAAAATTCACCCCTCCACTTT
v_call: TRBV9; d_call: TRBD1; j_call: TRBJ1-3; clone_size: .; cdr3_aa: CASSVAASGTEKNTIYF; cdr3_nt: TGTGCCAGCAGCGTCGCGGCCTCCGGGACAGAGAAAAACACCATATATTTT
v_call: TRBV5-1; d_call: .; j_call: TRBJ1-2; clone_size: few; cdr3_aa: CASSLEQTYGYTF; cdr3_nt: TGCGCCAGCAGCTTGGAACAGACCTATGGCTACACCTTC
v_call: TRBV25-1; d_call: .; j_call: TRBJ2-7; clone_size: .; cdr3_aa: CASSAQHPYEQYF; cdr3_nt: TGTGCCAGCAGTGCACAGCACCCCTACGAGCAGTACTTC
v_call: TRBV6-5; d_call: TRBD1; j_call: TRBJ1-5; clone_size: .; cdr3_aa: CASRRGFQGDQPQHF; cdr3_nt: TGTGCCAGCAGAAGGGGGTTTCAGGGGGATCAGCCCCAGCATTTT
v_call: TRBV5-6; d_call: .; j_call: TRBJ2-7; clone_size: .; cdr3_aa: CASSWLGTPSYEQYF; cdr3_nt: TGTGCCAGCAGTTGGTTGGGGACACCCTCCTACGAGCAGTACTTC
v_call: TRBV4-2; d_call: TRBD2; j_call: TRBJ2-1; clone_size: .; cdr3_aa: CASSQDDKRGGASNEQFF; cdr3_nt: TGTGCCAGCAGCCAAGACGATAAGCGCGGGGGGGCCTCCAATGAGCAGTTCTTC
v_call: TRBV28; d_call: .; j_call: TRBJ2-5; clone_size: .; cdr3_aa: CASSLWGSQETQYF; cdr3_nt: TGTGCCAGCAGTTTATGGGGCAGCCAAGAGACCCAGTACTTC